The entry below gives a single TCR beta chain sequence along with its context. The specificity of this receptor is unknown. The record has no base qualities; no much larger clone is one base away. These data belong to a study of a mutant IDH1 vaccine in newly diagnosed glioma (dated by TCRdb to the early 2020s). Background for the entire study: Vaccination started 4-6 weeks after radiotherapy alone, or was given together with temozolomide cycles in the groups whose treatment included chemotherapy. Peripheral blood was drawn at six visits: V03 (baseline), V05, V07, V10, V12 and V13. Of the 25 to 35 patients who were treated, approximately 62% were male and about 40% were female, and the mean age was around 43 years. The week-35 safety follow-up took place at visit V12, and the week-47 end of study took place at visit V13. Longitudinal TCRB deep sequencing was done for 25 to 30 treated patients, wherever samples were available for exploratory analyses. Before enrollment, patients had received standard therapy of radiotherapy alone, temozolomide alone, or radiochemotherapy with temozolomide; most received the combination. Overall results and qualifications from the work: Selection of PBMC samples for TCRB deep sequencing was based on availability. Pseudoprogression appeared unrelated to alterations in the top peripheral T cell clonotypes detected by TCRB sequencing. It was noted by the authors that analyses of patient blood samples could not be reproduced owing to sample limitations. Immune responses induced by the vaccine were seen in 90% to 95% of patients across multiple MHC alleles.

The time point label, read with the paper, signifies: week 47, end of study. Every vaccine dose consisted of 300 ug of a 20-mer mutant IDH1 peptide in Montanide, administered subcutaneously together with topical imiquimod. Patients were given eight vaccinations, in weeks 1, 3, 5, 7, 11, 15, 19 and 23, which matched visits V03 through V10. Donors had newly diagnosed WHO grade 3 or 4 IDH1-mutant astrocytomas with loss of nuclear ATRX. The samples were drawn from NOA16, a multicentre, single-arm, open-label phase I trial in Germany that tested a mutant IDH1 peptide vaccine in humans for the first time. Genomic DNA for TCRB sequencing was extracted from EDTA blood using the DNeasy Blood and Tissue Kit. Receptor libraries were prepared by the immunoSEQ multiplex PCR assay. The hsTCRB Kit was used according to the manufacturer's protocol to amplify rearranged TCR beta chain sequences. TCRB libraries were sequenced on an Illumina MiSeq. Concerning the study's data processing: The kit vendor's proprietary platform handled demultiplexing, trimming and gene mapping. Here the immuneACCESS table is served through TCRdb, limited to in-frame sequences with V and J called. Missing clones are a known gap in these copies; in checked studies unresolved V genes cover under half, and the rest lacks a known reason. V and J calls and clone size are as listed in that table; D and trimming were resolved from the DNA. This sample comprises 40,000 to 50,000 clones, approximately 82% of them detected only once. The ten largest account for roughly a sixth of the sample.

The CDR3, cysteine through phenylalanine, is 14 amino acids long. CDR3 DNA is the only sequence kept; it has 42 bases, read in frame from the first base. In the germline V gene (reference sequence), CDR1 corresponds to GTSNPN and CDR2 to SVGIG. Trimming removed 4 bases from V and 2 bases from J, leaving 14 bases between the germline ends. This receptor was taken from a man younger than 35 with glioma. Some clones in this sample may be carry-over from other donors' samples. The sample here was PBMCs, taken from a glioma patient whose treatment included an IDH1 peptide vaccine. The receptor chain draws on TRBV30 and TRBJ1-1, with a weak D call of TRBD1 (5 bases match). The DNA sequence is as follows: TGTGCCTGGATCGCCTTCGGGGACAACACTGAAGCTTTCTTT. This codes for CAWIAFGDNTEAFF. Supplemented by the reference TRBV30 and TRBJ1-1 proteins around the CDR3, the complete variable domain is SQTIHQWPATLVQPVGSPLSLECTVEGTSNPNLYWYRQAAGRGLQLLFYSVGIGQISSEVPQNLSASRPQDRQFILSSKKLLLSDSGFYLCAWIAFGDNTEAFFGQGTRLTVV.